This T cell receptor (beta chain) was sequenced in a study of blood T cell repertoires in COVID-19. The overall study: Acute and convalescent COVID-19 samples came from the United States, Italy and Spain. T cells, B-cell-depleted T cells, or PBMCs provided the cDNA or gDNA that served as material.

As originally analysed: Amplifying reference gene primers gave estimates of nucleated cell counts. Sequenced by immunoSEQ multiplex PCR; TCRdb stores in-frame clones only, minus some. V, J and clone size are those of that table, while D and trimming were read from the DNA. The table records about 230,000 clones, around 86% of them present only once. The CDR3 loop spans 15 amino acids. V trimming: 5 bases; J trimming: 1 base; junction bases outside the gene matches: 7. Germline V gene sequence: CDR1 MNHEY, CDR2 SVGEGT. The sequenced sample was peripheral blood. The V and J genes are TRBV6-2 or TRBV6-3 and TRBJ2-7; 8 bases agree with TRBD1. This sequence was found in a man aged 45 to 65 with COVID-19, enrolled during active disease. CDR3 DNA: TGTGCCAGCAGTGGAAGGGACAGGCCATCCTACGAGCAGTACTTC. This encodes CASSGRDRPSYEQYF.